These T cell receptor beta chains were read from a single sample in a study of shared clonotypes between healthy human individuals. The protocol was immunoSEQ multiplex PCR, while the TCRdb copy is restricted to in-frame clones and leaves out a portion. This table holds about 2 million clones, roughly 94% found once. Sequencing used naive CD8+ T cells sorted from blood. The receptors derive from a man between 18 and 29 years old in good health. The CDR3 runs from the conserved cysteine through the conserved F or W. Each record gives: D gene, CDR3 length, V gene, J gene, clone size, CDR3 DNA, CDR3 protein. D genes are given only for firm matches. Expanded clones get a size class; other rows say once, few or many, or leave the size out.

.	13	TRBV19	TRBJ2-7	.	TGTGCCAGTAGTATAGCCCCCTCGCGCGAGCAGTACTTC	CASSIAPSREQYF
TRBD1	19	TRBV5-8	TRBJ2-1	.	TGTGCCAGCAGCCTGCGGACAGGGGTGAGACCTGGGCTTTACAATGAGCAGTTCTTC	CASSLRTGVRPGLYNEQFF
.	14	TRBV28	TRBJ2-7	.	TGTGCCAGCAGTTTACGCGACAGTAACTACGAGCAGTACTTC	CASSLRDSNYEQYF
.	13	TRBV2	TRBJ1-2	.	TGTGCCAGCAGTGAAGCAGCAGAGTATGGCTACACCTTC	CASSEAAEYGYTF
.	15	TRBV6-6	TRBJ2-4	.	TGTGCCAGCAGTTCGGCTGCGGGGGCCAAAAACATTCAGTACTTC	CASSSAAGAKNIQYF
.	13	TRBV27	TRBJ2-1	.	TGTGCCAGCAGTCGTCGCAACTTGGGTGAGCAGTTCTTC	CASSRRNLGEQFF
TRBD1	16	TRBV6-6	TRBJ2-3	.	TGTGCCAGCAGTTACACCGGGACAGGGTGGGGAGATACGCAGTATTTT	CASSYTGTGWGDTQYF
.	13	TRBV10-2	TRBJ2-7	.	TGCGCCAGCAGTGAAAATAGGCCCGACGTTCGGTACTTC	CASSENRPDVRYF
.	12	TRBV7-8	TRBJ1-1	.	TGTGCCAGCAGCTTACTGAACACTGAAGCTTTCTTT	CASSLLNTEAFF
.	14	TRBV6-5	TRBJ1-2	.	TGTGCCAGCAGTGGCAGGGATTCCGCCTATGGCTACACCTTC	CASSGRDSAYGYTF
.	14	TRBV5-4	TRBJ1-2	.	TGTGCCAGCAGCTCAGGACAGCTTAACTATGGCTACACCTTC	CASSSGQLNYGYTF
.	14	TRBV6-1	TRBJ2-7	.	TGTGCCAGCAGTGAACAGGGAAAGCTTTACGAGCAGTACTTC	CASSEQGKLYEQYF
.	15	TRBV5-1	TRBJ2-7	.	TGCGCCAGCAGCTTGGATTGGGGGGAACTCTACGAGCAGTACTTC	CASSLDWGELYEQYF
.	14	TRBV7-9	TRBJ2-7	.	TGTGCCAGCTCCGGACAGAGCCTCGCCTACGAGCAGTACTTC	CASSGQSLAYEQYF
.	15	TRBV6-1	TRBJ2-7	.	TGTGCCAGCAGTGAGGCTTCAGGGGCTACCTACGAGCAGTACTTC	CASSEASGATYEQYF
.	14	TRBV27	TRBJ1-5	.	TGTGCCAGCAGTTTAAGGGACAACTCCAAACCCCAGCATTTT	CASSLRDNSKPQHF
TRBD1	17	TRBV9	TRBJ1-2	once	TGTGCCAGCAGCGTAGATGGGACAGGGGTTACTAACTATGGCTACACCTTC	CASSVDGTGVTNYGYTF
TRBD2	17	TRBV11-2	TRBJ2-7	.	TGTGCCAGCAGCTTAGACGGACTAGCGGGGGGGAACTACGAGCAGTACTTC	CASSLDGLAGGNYEQYF
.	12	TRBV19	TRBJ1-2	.	TGTGCCAGTAGTATCTGGGCAGAGGGCTACACCTTC	CASSIWAEGYTF
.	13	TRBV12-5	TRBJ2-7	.	TGTGCTAGTGGTTTGGACGGACCCTACGAGCAGTACTTC	CASGLDGPYEQYF
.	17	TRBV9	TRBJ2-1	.	TGTGCCAGCAGCGTAGTCTCCGTCGGGAGCTCCTACAATGAGCAGTTCTTC	CASSVVSVGSSYNEQFF
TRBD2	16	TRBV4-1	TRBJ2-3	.	TGCGCCAGCAGCCAAGTCGTGGGGGGGGGCACAGATACGCAGTATTTT	CASSQVVGGGTDTQYF
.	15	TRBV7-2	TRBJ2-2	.	TGTGCCAGCAGCTTAATCCTAGCCGGCACCGGGGAGCTGTTTTTT	CASSLILAGTGELFF
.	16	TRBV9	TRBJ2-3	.	TGTGCCAGCAGCGTAGCGCGCGGAGGGGGGGCTGATACGCAGTATTTT	CASSVARGGGADTQYF
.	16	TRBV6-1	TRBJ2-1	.	TGTGCCAGCAGTGAAGCGCGGGCGGGTACCTACAATGAGCAGTTCTTC	CASSEARAGTYNEQFF
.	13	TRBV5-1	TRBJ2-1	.	TGCGCCAGCAGCTTGGTAGCGAACAATGAGCAGTTCTTC	CASSLVANNEQFF
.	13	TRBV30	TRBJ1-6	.	TGTGCCTGGACCGCAGGGGACGGCTCACCCCTCCACTTT	CAWTAGDGSPLHF
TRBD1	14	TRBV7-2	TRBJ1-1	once	TGTGCCAGCAGCCCCTGGACAGGCGGGGCTGAAGCTTTCTTT	CASSPWTGGAEAFF
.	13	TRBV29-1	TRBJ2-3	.	TGCAGCGTTGTCGCCGGGTACACAGATACGCAGTATTTT	CSVVAGYTDTQYF
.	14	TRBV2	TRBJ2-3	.	TGTGCCAGCACCGAACAGGGTGGTACAGATACGCAGTATTTT	CASTEQGGTDTQYF
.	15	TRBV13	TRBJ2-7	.	TGTGCCAGCAGTCCTCAGGGGCCTATATCCTACGAGCAGTACTTC	CASSPQGPISYEQYF
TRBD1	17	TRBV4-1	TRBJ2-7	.	TGCGCCAGCAGCCCCGGACAGGGATTGGAAGCGAACTACGAGCAGTACTTC	CASSPGQGLEANYEQYF
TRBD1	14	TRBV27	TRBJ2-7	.	TGTGCCAGCAGCCCGACAGGGTTGATGTACGAGCAGTACTTC	CASSPTGLMYEQYF
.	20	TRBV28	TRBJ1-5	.	TGTGCCAGCAGTTTATTGTCAGCTTCCACTATGGCGGATAGCAATCAGCCCCAGCATTTT	CASSLLSASTMADSNQPQHF
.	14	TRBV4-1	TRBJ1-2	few	TGCGCCAGCAGCCAACTTGGGACGGACTATGGCTACACCTTC	CASSQLGTDYGYTF
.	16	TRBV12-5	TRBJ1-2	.	TGTGCTAGTGGTTTGGCCCCCCCGGACGTAACCTATGGCTACACCTTC	CASGLAPPDVTYGYTF
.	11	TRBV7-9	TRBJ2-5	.	TGTGCCAGCAGCTTTTTAGAGACCCAGTACTTC	CASSFLETQYF
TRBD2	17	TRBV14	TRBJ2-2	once	TGTGCCAGCAGCCAAGACCAGACTAGCGTATGGACCGGGGAGCTGTTTTTT	CASSQDQTSVWTGELFF
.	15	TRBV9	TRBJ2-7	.	TGTGCCAGCAGCCTGGGGGGAGAGGGCCCCTACGAGCAGTACTTC	CASSLGGEGPYEQYF
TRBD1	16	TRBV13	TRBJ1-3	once	TGTGCCAGCAGCTTAGTAACAGGGGGCTCTGGAAACACCATATATTTT	CASSLVTGGSGNTIYF
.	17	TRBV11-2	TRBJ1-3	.	TGTGCCAGCAGCCCTATGGCCGGCTGGGCATCTGGAAACACCATATATTTT	CASSPMAGWASGNTIYF
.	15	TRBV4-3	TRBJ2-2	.	TGCGCCAGCAGCCATTCCCTGAAGGGAACCGGGGAGCTGTTTTTT	CASSHSLKGTGELFF
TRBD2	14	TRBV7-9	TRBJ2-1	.	TGTGCCAGCAGCTTAGAGGGACTAGTATGGGAGCAGTTCTTC	CASSLEGLVWEQFF
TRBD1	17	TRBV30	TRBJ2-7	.	TGTGCCTGGACCCAATATCCCCCAGGGGACAGGAGGGGCTGGCAGTACTTC	CAWTQYPPGDRRGWQYF
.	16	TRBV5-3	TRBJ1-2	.	TGTGCCAGAAGCTTAGGATCGGGGGGCCCTAACTATGGCTACACCTTC	CARSLGSGGPNYGYTF
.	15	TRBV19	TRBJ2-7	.	TGTGCCAGTAGTATAGCAACAGGAGACTCCTACGAGCAGTACTTC	CASSIATGDSYEQYF